This T cell receptor (beta chain) was captured in a study of memory CD4+ T cells and cytomegalovirus serostatus. Germline CDR1 is SGHRS and CDR2 is YFSETQ. The length of the CDR3 is 15 residues. Trimming took 6 bases from V and 0 from J, leaving 15 bases between them. The sort gate was single viable CD3+CD4+CD8-CD45RO+ cells for memory CD4+ T cells. Donors' CMV status reflects serum IgG against pp150, pp28, p38, p52. Method: immunoSEQ multiplex PCR; TCRdb's copy keeps in-frame clones and lacks some. The sample has around 49,000 clones, roughly three quarters seen once; the top ten hold about 0.64%. The TCR comes from an adult in good health and CMV-seronegative. V usage is TRBV5-1 and J usage is TRBJ1-1; D not certain. Sequencing was done on a sample of memory CD4+ T cells from blood. The CDR3 reads CASNREGRMNTEAFF. CDR3 nucleotides: TGCGCCAGCAATAGGGAAGGACGGATGAACACTGAAGCTTTCTTT.